This TCR beta chain was sequenced for a study of OX40 agonist ivuxolimab in advanced cancers. The wider study: Recorded diagnoses for dose-escalation patients were hepatocellular carcinoma, melanoma, renal cell or head and neck cancer.

Worth noting for this clone: The antigen is undetermined.

The protocol was immunoSEQ multiplex PCR, while the TCRdb copy is restricted to in-frame clones and leaves out a portion. The profile shows tens of thousands of clones, around 94% of them singletons. Study-wide findings and caveats: Researchers report that CD8+ T cells had, on average, more expanded clones than CD4+. At doses 0.1 to 3.0 mg/kg, CD4+ and CD8+ clones expanded.

V trimming: 4 bases; J trimming: 8 bases; junction bases outside the gene matches: 2. Germline assignment: CDR1 MDHEN and CDR2 SYDVKM. This CDR3 has 12 residues. The specimen comprised CD4+ or CD8+ T cells sorted from blood, sampled in a trial of the OX40 agonist ivuxolimab. This TCR was sampled from an adult with an advanced solid tumor such as melanoma, head and neck, liver or kidney cancer. J is TRBJ1-3 and V is TRBV28, with 7 positions matching TRBD1. Written as DNA, the CDR3 is TGTGCCAGCAGTTACAGGGGTTACACCATATATTTT. This translates into CASSYRGYTIYF.